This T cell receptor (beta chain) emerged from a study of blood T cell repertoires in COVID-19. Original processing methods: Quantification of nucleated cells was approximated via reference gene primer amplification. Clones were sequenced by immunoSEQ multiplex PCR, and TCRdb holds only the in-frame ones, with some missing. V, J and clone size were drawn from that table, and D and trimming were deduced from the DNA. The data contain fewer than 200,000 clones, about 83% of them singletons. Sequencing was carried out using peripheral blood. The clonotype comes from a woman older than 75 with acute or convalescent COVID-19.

The DNA of the CDR3 is TGTGCCAGCAGCAGACAGGGGGGGATATATGGCTACACCTTC. The encoded protein is CASSRQGGIYGYTF. The rearrangement links TRBV9 to TRBJ1-2; 9 bases align to TRBD1. CDR1 is SGDLS, CDR2 YYNGEE, per germline. The CDR3 has 14 amino acids. V gave up 4 bases and J gave up 5 bases; unmatched junction bases: 6.